This T cell receptor (beta chain) was found in a study of T cell repertoires in cytomegalovirus infection. Background on the study: Used in the study were CMV epitopes, some recently identified and HLA-C-restricted, others well-studied and HLA-B-restricted. A matching HLA type, together with CMV infection, was signaled by public TCR beta signatures.

MiXCR was run by TCRdb on the reads, yielding one entry per CDR3 protein. The sample lists some 130,000 distinct CDR3 sequences, approximately 30% occurring once. Study-level findings and limits: Cumulative frequency (of public TCR beta family members) identified carriers of CMV plus the relevant HLA. What dominated the ex vivo response were HLA-C-restricted CMV-specific TCR beta clonotypes.

This clonotype came up once. Its antigen is unidentified. The CDR3 consists of 14 residues. Germline CDR1 reads MGHRA; CDR2 reads YSYEKL. J was trimmed by 3 bases and V by 5 bases; bases with no gene match: 5. The sequences come from CD8+ T cells from cultured PBMCs, collected from culture after CMV antigen stimulation. The chain recombines TRBV4-1 with TRBJ1-2; 8 bases agree with TRBD1. This clonotype was obtained from a human donor in good health (CMV status not recorded). Some clones in this sample may be carry-over from other donors' samples. This CDR3 reads CASSSGQGDYGYTF. CDR3 nucleotide sequence: TGCGCCAGCAGCTCCGGACAGGGTGACTATGGCTACACCTTC.